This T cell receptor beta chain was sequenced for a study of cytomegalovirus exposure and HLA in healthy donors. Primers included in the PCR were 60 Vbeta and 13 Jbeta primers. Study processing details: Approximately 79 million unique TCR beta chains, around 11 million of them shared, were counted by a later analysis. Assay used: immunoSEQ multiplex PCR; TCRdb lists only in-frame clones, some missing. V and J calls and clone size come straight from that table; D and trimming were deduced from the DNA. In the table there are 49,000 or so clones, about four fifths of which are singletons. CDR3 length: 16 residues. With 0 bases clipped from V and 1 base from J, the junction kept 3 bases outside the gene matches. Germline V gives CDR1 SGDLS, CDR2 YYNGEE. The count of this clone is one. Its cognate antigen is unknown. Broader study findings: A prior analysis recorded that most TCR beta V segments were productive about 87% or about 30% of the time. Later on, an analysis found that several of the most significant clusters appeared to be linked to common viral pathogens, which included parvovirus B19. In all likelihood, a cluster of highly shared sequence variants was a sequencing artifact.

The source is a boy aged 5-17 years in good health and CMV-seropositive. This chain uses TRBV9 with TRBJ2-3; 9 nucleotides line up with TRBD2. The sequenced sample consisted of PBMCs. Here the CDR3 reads CASSVDGGGGTDTQYF. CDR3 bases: TGTGCCAGCAGCGTAGATGGCGGGGGGGGCACAGATACGCAGTATTTT.